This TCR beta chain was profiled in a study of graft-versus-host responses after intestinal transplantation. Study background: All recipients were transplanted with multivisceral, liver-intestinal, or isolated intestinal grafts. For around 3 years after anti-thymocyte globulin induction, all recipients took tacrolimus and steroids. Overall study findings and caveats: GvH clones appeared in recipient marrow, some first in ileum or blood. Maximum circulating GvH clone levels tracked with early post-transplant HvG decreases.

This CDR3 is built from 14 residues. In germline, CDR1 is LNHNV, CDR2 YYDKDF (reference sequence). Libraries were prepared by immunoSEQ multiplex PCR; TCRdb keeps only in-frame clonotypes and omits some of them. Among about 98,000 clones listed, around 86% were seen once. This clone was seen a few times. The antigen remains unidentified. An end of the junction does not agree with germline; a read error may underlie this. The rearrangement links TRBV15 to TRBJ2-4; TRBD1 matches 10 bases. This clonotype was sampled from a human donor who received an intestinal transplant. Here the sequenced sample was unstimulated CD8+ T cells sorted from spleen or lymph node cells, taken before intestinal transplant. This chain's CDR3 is CATSSQVGTGDEDF. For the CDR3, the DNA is TGTGCCACCAGCAGCCAGGTGGGGACAGGGGACGAGGACTTC.